This TCR beta chain was sequenced during a study of T cell repertoires in cytomegalovirus infection. Study overall: CMV epitopes in the study were HLA-C-restricted (recently identified) and HLA-B-restricted (well studied). The public TCR beta signatures pointed to both CMV infection and matching HLA type.

Whole-study results and caveats: The ex vivo response was dominated by HLA-C-restricted CMV-specific TCR beta clonotypes.

The CDR3 loop spans 17 amino acids. Trimming took 2 bases from V and 6 from J; bases not matched to a gene: 14. From germline, CDR1 is MNHEY and CDR2 SMNVEV (reference sequence). As to this clonotype: Its antigen is unknown.

TCRdb re-derived calls from the reads in MiXCR, one entry per CDR3 protein. Among about 55,000 distinct CDR3 sequences listed, roughly a fifth were seen once. The material was CD8+ T cells from cultured PBMCs, obtained from culture after CMV antigen stimulation. The source is a human donor in good health (CMV status not recorded). Some clones in this sample may be carry-over from other donors' samples. The V and J genes are TRBV27 and TRBJ2-3; 7 bases are a match to TRBD2. CDR3 sequence reads: CASSLDWLADLRDTQYF. CDR3 in DNA: TGTGCCAGCAGTTTAGATTGGCTAGCGGACCTAAGGGATACGCAGTATTTT.